These T cell receptor beta chains were read from a single sample in a study of identical twins. TCRdb processed the 5' RACE reads anew with MiXCR; each CDR3 protein has one entry. In the table there are about 730,000 distinct CDR3 sequences, about 20% of which are singletons. These records were also assigned to another study, of T cells expressing NK-cell markers.

The source material was PBMCs. The receptors come from a young woman in good health. Both conserved end residues are trimmed from each CDR3. Each record gives: V gene, J gene, D gene, CDR3 protein. The D gene is left open where the match is weak.

TRBV20-1	TRBJ1-2	TRBD1	SARSSGQLYGYT
TRBV12-2	TRBJ2-7	-	ASRLEGPIPYEQY
TRBV15	TRBJ2-3	TRBD2	ATSKSGTRGSDTQY
TRBV5-1	TRBJ2-7	TRBD2	ASSSPVTSGGGWY
TRBV20-1	TRBJ2-5	-	SARDHPPETQY
TRBV5-6	TRBJ2-4	TRBD1	ASSLHRDRDFKNIQY
TRBV12-3/TRBV12-4	TRBJ1-1	-	ASSRQTVNTEAF
TRBV20-1	TRBJ2-1	TRBD2	SASSLTSGRSYVEQF
TRBV15	TRBJ2-7	TRBD1	ATSGGTASEQY
TRBV20-1	TRBJ2-3	TRBD2	SARARTSGRAGDTQY
TRBV20-1	TRBJ2-2	-	SARHSVGTGELF
TRBV27	TRBJ2-7	TRBD2	AIFGTTYSYEQY
TRBV12-3/TRBV12-4	TRBJ1-2	-	ASSSRPYGYT
TRBV12-3/TRBV12-4	TRBJ2-7	TRBD1	ASRPTGAAYEQY
TRBV27	TRBJ1-1	TRBD1	ASSWTGGSSFTEAF
TRBV20-1	TRBJ2-1	TRBD2	SARDVPSGRNEQF
TRBV4-3	TRBJ2-1	-	ASSQDPRSGYEQF
TRBV29-1	TRBJ2-1	TRBD2	SVGLASGINEQF
TRBV20-1	TRBJ2-1	TRBD2	SANHREASNEQF
TRBV6-5	TRBJ1-1	-	ASSYWRGTEAF
TRBV20-1	TRBJ2-3	TRBD2	SATTSGITDTQY
TRBV10-3	TRBJ2-5	TRBD2	AISELAGKETQY
TRBV7-9	TRBJ1-4	-	ASSLVSGEKLF
TRBV18	TRBJ2-7	TRBD2	ASSPGREATYEQY
TRBV20-1	TRBJ1-4	TRBD1	RDRGRREKLF
TRBV24-1	TRBJ2-3	-	ATSDSRRGDTQY
TRBV7-6	TRBJ2-5	-	ASSLGPRNPETQY
TRBV6-1	TRBJ2-7	-	ASSEGSLDEQY
TRBV12-3/TRBV12-4	TRBJ1-3	TRBD1	ALGQGSLGNTIY
TRBV6-5	TRBJ2-7	-	ASSYSRGGRGEQY
TRBV20-1	TRBJ2-7	TRBD2	SARELLAASYEQY
TRBV7-9	TRBJ2-7	-	ASSFDILYEQY
TRBV5-1	TRBJ1-2	-	ASSLEKGGYT
TRBV7-8	TRBJ2-1	TRBD1	ASSSRGREGTGEQF
TRBV4-3	TRBJ1-2	TRBD1	ASSHGTVGDGYT
TRBV2	TRBJ2-1	-	ASTRPLGQQF
TRBV20-1	TRBJ1-5	-	SARVGGGVNQPQH
TRBV12-3/TRBV12-4	TRBJ2-1	TRBD2	ASLAGDNEQF
TRBV5-1	TRBJ2-1	TRBD2	ASSAGLAGRTSYNEQF
TRBV2	TRBJ2-1	-	ASSETASAFNEQF
TRBV11-1	TRBJ1-2	-	ASSRNILEGYT
TRBV20-1	TRBJ2-1	-	IPRASFDEQF